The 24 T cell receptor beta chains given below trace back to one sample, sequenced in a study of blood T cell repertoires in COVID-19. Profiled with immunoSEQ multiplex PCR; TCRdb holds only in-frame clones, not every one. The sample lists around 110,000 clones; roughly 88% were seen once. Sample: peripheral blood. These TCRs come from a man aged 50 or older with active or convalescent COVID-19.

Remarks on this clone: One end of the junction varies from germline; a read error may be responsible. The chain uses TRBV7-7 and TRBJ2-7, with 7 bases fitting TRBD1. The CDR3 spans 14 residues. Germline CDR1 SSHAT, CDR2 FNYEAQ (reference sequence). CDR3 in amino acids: CASSLGTEGYEQYF. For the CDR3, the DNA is TGTGCTAGCAGCTTAGGGACAGAAGGCTACGAGCAGTACTTC.

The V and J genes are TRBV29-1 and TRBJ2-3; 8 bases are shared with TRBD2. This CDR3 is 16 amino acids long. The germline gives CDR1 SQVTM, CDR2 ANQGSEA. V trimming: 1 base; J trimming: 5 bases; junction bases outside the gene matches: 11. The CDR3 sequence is CSVEGGLANIRDTQYF. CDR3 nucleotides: TGCAGCGTTGAAGGTGGACTAGCTAATATTAGAGATACGCAGTATTTT.

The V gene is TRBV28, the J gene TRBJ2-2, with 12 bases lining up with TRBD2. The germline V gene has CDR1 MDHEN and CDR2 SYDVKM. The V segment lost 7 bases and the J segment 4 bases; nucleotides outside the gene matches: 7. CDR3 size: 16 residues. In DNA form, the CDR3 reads TGTGCCAGCATCCAACCGGGACTAGCGGGCACCGGGGAGCTGTTTTTT. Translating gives CASIQPGLAGTGELFF.

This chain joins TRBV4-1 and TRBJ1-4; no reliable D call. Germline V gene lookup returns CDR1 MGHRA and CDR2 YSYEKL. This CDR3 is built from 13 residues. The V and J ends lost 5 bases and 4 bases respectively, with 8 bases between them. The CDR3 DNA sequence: TGCGCCAGCAGCGGGCAGTATAATGAAAAACTGTTTTTT. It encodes CASSGQYNEKLFF.

In DNA form, the CDR3 reads TGCAGCGCCGGGACAGGGGAGGGGAATCAGCCCCAGCATTTT. Its translation: CSAGTGEGNQPQHF. V and J are TRBV29-1 and TRBJ1-5, with 10 bases lining up with TRBD1. J lost 4 bases, V lost 7 bases, and 7 bases had no gene match. The CDR3 spans 14 residues. Germline V gene sequence: CDR1 SQVTM, CDR2 ANQGSEA.

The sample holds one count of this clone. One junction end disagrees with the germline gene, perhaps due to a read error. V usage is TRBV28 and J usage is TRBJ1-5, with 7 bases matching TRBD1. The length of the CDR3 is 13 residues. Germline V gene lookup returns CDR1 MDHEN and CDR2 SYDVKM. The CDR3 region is CASSSYRRDSRLF. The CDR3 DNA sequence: TGTGCCAGCAGTTCATATCGTCGGGACAGTCGGCTATTT.

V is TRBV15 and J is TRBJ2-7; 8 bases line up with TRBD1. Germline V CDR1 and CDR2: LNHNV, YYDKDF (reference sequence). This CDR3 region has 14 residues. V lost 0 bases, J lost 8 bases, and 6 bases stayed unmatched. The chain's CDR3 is CATSRDRNRGKQYF. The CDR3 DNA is TGTGCCACCAGCAGAGATAGAAACAGGGGGAAGCAGTACTTC.

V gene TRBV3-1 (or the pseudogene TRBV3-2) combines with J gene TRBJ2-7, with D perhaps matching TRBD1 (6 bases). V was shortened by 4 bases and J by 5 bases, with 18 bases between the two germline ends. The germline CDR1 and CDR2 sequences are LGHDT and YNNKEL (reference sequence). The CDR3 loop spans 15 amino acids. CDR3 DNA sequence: TGTGCCAGCAGCCCCGGACAGCTGACCACCAACGAGCAGTACTTC. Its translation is CASSPGQLTTNEQYF.

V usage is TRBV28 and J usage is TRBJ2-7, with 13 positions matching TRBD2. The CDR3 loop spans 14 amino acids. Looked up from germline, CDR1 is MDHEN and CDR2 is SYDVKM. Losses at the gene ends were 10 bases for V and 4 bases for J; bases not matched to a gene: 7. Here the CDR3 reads CATRTSGSVYEQYF. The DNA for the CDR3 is TGTGCCACACGGACTAGCGGGAGTGTATACGAGCAGTACTTC.

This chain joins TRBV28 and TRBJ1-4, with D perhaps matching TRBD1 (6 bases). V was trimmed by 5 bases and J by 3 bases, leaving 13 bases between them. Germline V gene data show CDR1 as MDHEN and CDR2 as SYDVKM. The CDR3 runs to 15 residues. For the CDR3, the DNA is TGTGCCAGCAGTCAGTGGGAGGGGGCTAATGAAAAACTGTTTTTT. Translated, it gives CASSQWEGANEKLFF. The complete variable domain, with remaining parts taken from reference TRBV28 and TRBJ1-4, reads DVKVTQSSRYLVKRTGEKVFLECVQDMDHENMFWYRQDPGLGLRLIYFSYDVKMKEKGDIPEGYSVSREKKERFSLILESASTNQTSMYLCASSQWEGANEKLFFGSGTQLSVL.

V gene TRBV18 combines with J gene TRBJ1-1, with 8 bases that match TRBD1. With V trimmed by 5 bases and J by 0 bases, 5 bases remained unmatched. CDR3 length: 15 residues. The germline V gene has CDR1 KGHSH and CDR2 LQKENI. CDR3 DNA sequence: TGTGCCAGCTCAGAGGCAGGGGGCATGAACACTGAAGCTTTCTTT. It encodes CASSEAGGMNTEAFF.

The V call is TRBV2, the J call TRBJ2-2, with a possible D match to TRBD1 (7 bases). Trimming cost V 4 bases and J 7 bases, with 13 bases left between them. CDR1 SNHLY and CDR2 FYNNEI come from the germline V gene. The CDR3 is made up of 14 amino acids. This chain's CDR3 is CASSVAGGSGELFF. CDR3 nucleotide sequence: TGTGCCAGCAGTGTGGCAGGGGGGAGCGGGGAGCTGTTTTTT.

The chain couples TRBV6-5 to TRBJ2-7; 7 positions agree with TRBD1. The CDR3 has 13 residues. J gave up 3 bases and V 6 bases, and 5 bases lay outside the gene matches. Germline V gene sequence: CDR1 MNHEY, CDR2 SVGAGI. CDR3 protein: CASRRDRLYEQYF. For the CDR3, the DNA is TGTGCCAGCAGACGGGACAGACTCTACGAGCAGTACTTC.

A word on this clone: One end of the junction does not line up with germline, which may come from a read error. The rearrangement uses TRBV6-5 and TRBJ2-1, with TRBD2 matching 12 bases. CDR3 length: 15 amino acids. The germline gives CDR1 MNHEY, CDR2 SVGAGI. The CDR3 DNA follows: TGTGCCAGCAAACTAGCGGGAGGACTAACCAATGAGCCGTTCTTC. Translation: CASKLAGGLTNEPFF.

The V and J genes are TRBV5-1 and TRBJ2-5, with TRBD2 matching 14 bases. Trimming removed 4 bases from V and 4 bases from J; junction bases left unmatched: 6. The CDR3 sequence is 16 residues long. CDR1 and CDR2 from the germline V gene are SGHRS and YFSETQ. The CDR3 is CASSEGLAGVGETQYF. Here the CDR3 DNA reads TGCGCCAGCAGCGAGGGACTAGCGGGAGTAGGAGAGACCCAGTACTTC.

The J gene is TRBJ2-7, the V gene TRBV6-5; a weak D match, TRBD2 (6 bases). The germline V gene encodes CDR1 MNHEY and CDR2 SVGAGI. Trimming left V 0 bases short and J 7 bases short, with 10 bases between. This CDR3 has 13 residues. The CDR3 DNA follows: TGTGCCAGCAGTTACTCAGGAGGGTGGGAGCAGTACTTC. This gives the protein CASSYSGGWEQYF.

The CDR3 here is CASRLGARGTGELFF. The CDR3 coding sequence is TGTGCCAGCAGGCTGGGGGCGCGAGGCACCGGGGAGCTGTTTTTT. This chain uses TRBV6-5 with TRBJ2-2, with a possible D match to TRBD1 (6 bases). Germline CDR1 MNHEY, CDR2 SVGAGI. The CDR3 is 15 amino acids. V was cut by 6 bases and J by 4 bases, with 15 bases left in between.

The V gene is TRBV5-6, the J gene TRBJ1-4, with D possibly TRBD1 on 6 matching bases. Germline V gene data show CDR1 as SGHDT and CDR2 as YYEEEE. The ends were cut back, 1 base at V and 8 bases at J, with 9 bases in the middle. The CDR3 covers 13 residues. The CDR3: CASSLNRVEKLFF. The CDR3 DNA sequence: TGTGCCAGCAGCTTGAACAGGGTGGAAAAACTGTTTTTT.

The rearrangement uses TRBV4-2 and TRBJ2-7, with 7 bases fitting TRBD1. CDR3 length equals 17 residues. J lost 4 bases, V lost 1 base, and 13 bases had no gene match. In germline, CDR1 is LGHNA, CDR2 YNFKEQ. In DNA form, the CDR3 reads TGTGCCAGCAGCCAAGCAACAGGGGCTGCTGAGAATTACGAGCAGTACTTC. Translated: CASSQATGAAENYEQYF.

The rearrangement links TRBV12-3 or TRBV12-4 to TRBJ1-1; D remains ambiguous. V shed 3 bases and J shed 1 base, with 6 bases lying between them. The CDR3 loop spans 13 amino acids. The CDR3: CASSLKANTEAFF. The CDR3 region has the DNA TGTGCCAGCAGTTTGAAAGCGAACACTGAAGCTTTCTTT.

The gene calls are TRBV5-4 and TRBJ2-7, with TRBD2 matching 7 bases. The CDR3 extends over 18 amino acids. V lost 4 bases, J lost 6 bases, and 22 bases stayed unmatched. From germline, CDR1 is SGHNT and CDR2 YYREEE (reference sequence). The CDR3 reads CASSPRAGGNGRLSEQYF. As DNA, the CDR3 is TGTGCCAGCAGCCCCCGTGCGGGTGGGAACGGGAGGCTTTCCGAGCAGTACTTC.

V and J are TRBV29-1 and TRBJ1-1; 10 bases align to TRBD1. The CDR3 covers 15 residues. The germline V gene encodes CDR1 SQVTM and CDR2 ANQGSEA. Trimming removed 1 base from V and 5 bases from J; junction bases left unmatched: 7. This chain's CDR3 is CSVEGQGAQGTEAFF. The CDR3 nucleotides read TGCAGCGTTGAAGGACAGGGGGCACAAGGGACTGAAGCTTTCTTT.

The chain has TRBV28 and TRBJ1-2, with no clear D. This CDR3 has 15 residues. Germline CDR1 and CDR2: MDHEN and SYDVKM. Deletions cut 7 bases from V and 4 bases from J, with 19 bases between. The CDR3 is CASNTPAGGLYGYTF. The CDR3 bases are TGTGCCAGCAACACACCCGCGGGTGGGCTCTATGGCTACACCTTC.

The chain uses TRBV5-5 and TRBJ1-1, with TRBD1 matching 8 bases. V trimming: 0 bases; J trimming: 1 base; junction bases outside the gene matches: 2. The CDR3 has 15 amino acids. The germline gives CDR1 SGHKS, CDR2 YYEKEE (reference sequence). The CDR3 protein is CASSLATGANTEAFF. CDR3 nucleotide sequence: TGTGCCAGCAGCTTGGCGACAGGGGCGAACACTGAAGCTTTCTTT.